These 9 T cell receptor beta chains share one sample of origin, sequenced in a study of CDR3 diversity in severe acne. TCRdb re-called the PCR reads with MiXCR, one entry per CDR3 protein. The sample comprises approximately 90,000 distinct CDR3 sequences, around 50% of which are singletons, and over 9.5% rests with the top ten. Source material: blood. The receptor source for this set is a male donor in good health, serving as a control.

This clonotype was found many times. The chain carries TRBV20-1 and TRBJ2-3; possibly TRBD1 or TRBD2 for D (5 bases each). The CDR3 sequence is 18 residues long. Germline assignment: CDR1 DFQATT and CDR2 SNEGSKA (reference sequence). Trimming cost V 0 bases and J 9 bases, with 28 bases left between them. The CDR3 DNA reads as TGCAGTGCTAGAGATTCTGGGGAGCGGTGGGGGTCGAAGAGAACGCAGTATTTT. Translation gives CSARDSGERWGSKRTQYF.

The CDR3 bases are TGTGCCAGCAGAGGGACAGGGTCCACCGGGGAGCTGTTTTTT. This encodes CASRGTGSTGELFF. The V call is TRBV7-3, the J call TRBJ2-2, with 9 bases that match TRBD1. Germline lookup yields CDR1 SGHTA and CDR2 FQGTGA. Germline trimming cut 6 bases from V and 4 bases from J; bases unmatched to any gene: 3. The CDR3 extends over 14 amino acids. The full variable domain, rest sourced from reference TRBV7-3 and TRBJ2-2, is GAGVSQTPSNKVTEKGKYVELRCDPISGHTALYWYRQSLGQGPEFLIYFQGTGAADDSGLPNDRFFAVRPEGSVSTLKIQRTERGDSAVYLCASRGTGSTGELFFGEGSRLTVL.

For this clonotype: Possible read error: a much larger clone is one base away. The V call is TRBV14, the J call TRBJ2-7, with D perhaps being TRBD1 or TRBD2 (5 bases each). Germline-derived CDR1 and CDR2 are SGHDN and FVKESK. CDR3 length: 15 residues. The CDR3, as DNA: TGTGCCAGCAGCCAAGTGGGGGTAGGAGCCTACAAGCAGTACTTC. As protein: CASSQVGVGAYKQYF.

The chain uses TRBV2 and TRBJ1-5; D is ambiguous. The CDR3 consists of 14 residues. V was pared by 6 bases and J by 5 bases, with 14 bases between. CDR1 and CDR2 from the germline V gene are SNHLY and FYNNEI. The CDR3 here is CASSVGPSDQPQHF. The CDR3 bases are TGTGCCAGCAGCGTAGGACCAAGCGATCAGCCCCAGCATTTT.

This rearrangement joins TRBV12-3 or TRBV12-4 to TRBJ2-7; TRBD1 might be the D (6 bases). Trimming shortened V by 2 bases and J by 7 bases, and 6 bases separated the two germline ends. This CDR3 spans 11 amino acids. The CDR3 is CASSLTGEQYF. The CDR3 DNA is TGTGCCAGCAGTTTAACAGGGGAGCAGTACTTC.

On this clonotype itself: The final CDR3 position lacks the conserved phenylalanine or tryptophan, pointing to a likely read error. The DNA is left out, because the CDR3 cannot be placed on it with certainty; the CDR3 is given as TCRdb lists it. The V and J genes are TRBV5-8 and TRBJ2-5; the table's D call, TRBD2, has no DNA check behind it. The CDR3 spans 14 residues, counting both ends. From germline, CDR1 is SGHTS and CDR2 YDEGEE. This CDR3 is CASSLLTVDYTFGS.

V gene TRBV10-3 combines with J gene TRBJ1-5; D is unresolved. Germline-derived CDR1 and CDR2 are ENHRY and SYGVKD. V lost 0 bases and J lost 4, with 1 base in between. The CDR3 runs to 12 residues. CDR3 amino acids: CAISESNQPQHF. The CDR3 DNA is TGTGCCATCAGTGAGTCAAATCAGCCCCAGCATTTT.

The V gene is TRBV5-1, the J gene TRBJ1-4, with no clear D. Germline V gene lookup returns CDR1 SGHRS and CDR2 YFSETQ. This CDR3 has 16 amino acids. Trimming removed 4 bases at V and 5 bases at J, with 18 bases between. The CDR3 reads CASSELGRYGNEKLFF. CDR3 DNA sequence: TGCGCCAGCAGCGAGTTAGGCAGATACGGGAATGAAAAACTGTTTTTT.

CDR3 nucleotide sequence: TGCAGTGCTAGGGGAACACTAGCGGGAGGGGGCACAGATACGCAGTATTTT. Its protein is CSARGTLAGGGTDTQYF. This chain links TRBV20-1 with TRBJ2-3, with 13 positions matching TRBD2. V was pared by 3 bases and J by 1 base, with 7 bases of the junction left unmatched. This CDR3 is built from 17 residues. Germline V gene sequence: CDR1 DFQATT, CDR2 SNEGSKA (reference sequence).